This T cell receptor (beta chain) was retrieved from a study of control samples from healthy donors and cancer patients. Looked up from germline, CDR1 is MNHEY and CDR2 is SVGAGI. V was shortened by 8 bases and J by 0 bases, with 14 bases between the two germline ends. This CDR3 is 15 amino acids long. Assay used: immunoSEQ multiplex PCR; TCRdb lists only in-frame clones, some missing. The sample lists 90,000 to 100,000 clones; approximately 84% were seen once. This sequence originates from a man between 65 and 85 years old with lung cancer. Specimen: PBMCs. The rearrangement links TRBV6-5 to TRBJ2-1; no firm D call. The CDR3, as DNA: TGTGCCAGCGATCGCGACGGTAGCTCCTACAATGAGCAGTTCTTC. Its protein product is CASDRDGSSYNEQFF.